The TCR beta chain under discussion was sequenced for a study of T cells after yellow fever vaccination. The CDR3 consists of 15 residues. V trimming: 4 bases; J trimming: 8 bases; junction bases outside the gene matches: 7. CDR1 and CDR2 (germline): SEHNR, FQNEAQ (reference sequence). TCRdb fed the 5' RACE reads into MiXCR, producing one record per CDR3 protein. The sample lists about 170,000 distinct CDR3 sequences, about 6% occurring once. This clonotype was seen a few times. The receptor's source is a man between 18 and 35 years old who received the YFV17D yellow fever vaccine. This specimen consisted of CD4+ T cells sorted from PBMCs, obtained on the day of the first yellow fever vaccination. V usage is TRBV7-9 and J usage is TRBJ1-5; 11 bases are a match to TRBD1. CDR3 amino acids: CASSSGTGGFEPQHF. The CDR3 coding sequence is TGTGCCAGCAGCTCCGGGACAGGGGGATTTGAGCCCCAGCATTTT.